This T cell receptor (beta chain) came from a study of blood T cell repertoires in COVID-19. Study overall: Whether acute or convalescent, the COVID-19 samples came from the United States, Italy and Spain. The cDNA or gDNA used as material had been derived from T cells, B-cell-depleted T cells, or PBMCs.

Per the study methods: The assay estimated nucleated cells by amplifying reference gene primers. TCRdb keeps only in-frame clones here, not all; method: immunoSEQ multiplex PCR. V, J and clone size were drawn from that table, and D and trimming were deduced from the DNA. The table includes about 120,000 clones, about 91% detected once. V shed 3 bases and J shed 8 bases, with 10 bases lying between them. The length of the CDR3 is 12 residues. CDR1 is SGDLS, CDR2 YYNGEE, per germline. The origin of this receptor is a man aged 45-60 years with acute or convalescent COVID-19. Sequenced input: peripheral blood. This chain links TRBV9 with TRBJ2-3; possible D gene TRBD2, 5 bases. CDR3: CASSADGGTQYF. As DNA, the CDR3 is TGTGCCAGCAGCGCGGATGGAGGTACGCAGTATTTT. Filled out from reference TRBV9 and TRBJ2-3, the complete variable domain reads DSGVTQTPKHLITATGQRVTLRCSPRSGDLSVYWYQQSLDQGLQFLIQYYNGEERAKGNILERFSAQQFPDLHSELNLSSLELGDSALYFCASSADGGTQYFGPGTRLTVL.